Below are 27 T cell receptor beta chains sequenced from a single sample in a study of post-analysis software for immune sequencing data. Their cognate antigens are unknown. cDNA libraries for TCR beta contained unique molecular identifiers. TCRdb used MiXCR to reprocess the PCR reads, holding one entry per CDR3 protein. The sample shows 350,000 to 500,000 distinct CDR3 sequences, 30% to 45% of them seen only once. Regarding the study as a whole: Included in a set of roughly five TRBV segments more frequent in patients than controls were TRBV5-6, TRBV5-1 and TRBV20-1.

Specimen: blood. The receptors originated from a girl aged 2-9 years with multiple sclerosis.

This chain joins TRBV5-1 and TRBJ2-7; D not certain. The CDR3 extends over 14 amino acids. Trimming removed 1 base from V and 6 bases from J, with 14 bases in between. CDR1 and CDR2 from the germline V gene are SGHRS and YFSETQ. The CDR3, as DNA: TGCGCCAGCAGCTTGAAGGCGCTATCTTTCGAGCAGTACTTC. This encodes CASSLKALSFEQYF.

The V gene is TRBV20-1, the J gene TRBJ2-6; the D gene is possibly TRBD2 (6 bases). Germline V gene data show CDR1 as DFQATT and CDR2 as SNEGSKA (reference sequence). V shed 6 bases and J shed 1 base, with 13 bases lying between them. CDR3 size: 15 residues. CDR3 sequence reads: CSAIPGRSGANVLTF. The CDR3, as DNA: TGCAGTGCCATACCAGGGAGGTCTGGGGCCAACGTCCTGACTTTC.

The V and J genes are TRBV7-2 and TRBJ2-1; 9 bases align to TRBD2. The V segment lost 2 bases and the J segment 6 bases; nucleotides outside the gene matches: 5. This CDR3 is built from 15 residues. CDR1 and CDR2 (germline): SGHTA, FQGNSA. The CDR3 coding sequence is TGTGCCAGCAGCTTAATTAGCGGGAGTATCAATGAGCAGTTCTTC. It specifies CASSLISGSINEQFF.

This clonotype was seen a few times. The chain employs TRBV29-1 and TRBJ2-6; no definite D call. The V and J ends lost 6 bases and 2 bases respectively, with 14 bases between them. CDR1 and CDR2 (germline): SQVTM, ANQGSEA. The CDR3 contains 15 residues. The DNA for the CDR3 is TGCAGCGTCTCCAAGGACCAGACTGGGGCCAACGTCCTGACTTTC. This sequence encodes CSVSKDQTGANVLTF.

As to this clonotype: One end of the junction is discordant with germline, which a read error may explain. This chain links TRBV7-2 with TRBJ2-1, with D possibly matching TRBD2 (5 bases). This CDR3 comprises 15 residues. Germline lookup yields CDR1 SGHTA and CDR2 FQGNSA. The CDR3 DNA reads as TGCGCCAGCAGGCAGAGGGCACTCTCCTACAATGAGCAGTTCTTC. This encodes CASRQRALSYNEQFF.

The chain joins TRBV20-1 to TRBJ2-3, with 8 bases that match TRBD2. V lost 4 bases and J lost 6; bases outside the gene matches: 9. Germline V CDR1 and CDR2: DFQATT, SNEGSKA (reference sequence). CDR3 length equals 14 residues. This chain's CDR3 is CSATISGAQDTQYF. CDR3 DNA: TGCAGTGCTACTATTAGCGGGGCCCAGGATACGCAGTATTTT.

This chain uses TRBV7-9 with TRBJ1-2; D is unclear. Germline V gives CDR1 SEHNR, CDR2 FQNEAQ (reference sequence). The CDR3 spans 16 residues. V was pared by 1 base and J by 5 bases, with 17 bases between. The CDR3 protein is CASSLVPPEADYGYTF. The CDR3 nucleotides are TGTGCCAGCAGCTTAGTTCCCCCGGAGGCAGATTATGGCTACACCTTC.

This clonotype was observed a single time. The J gene is TRBJ1-6, the V gene TRBV20-1; D gene unclear. The V end was cut by 0 bases, the J end by 5 bases, with 8 bases between. Germline V CDR1 and CDR2: DFQATT, SNEGSKA (reference sequence). This CDR3 has 14 residues. CDR3: CSAREITDNSPLHF. In nucleotides, the CDR3 is TGCAGTGCTAGAGAGATAACAGATAATTCACCCCTCCACTTT.

The chain is built from TRBV28 and TRBJ2-7, with 7 bases that match TRBD1. This CDR3 comprises 13 residues. The germline V gene has CDR1 MDHEN and CDR2 SYDVKM. The J segment lost 10 bases and the V segment lost 2 bases, leaving 8 bases of the junction unmatched. This CDR3 reads CASSLPRQGPQYF. CDR3 DNA sequence: TGTGCCAGCAGTTTACCCAGACAGGGTCCACAGTACTTC.

The chain uses TRBV6-5 and TRBJ2-5; TRBD2 agrees at 8 bases. Per the germline V gene, CDR1 is MNHEY and CDR2 is SVGAGI. The CDR3 consists of 14 residues. J was trimmed by 1 base and V by 2 bases; bases with no gene match: 0. The CDR3 is CASSYGTSQETQYF. The CDR3 DNA sequence: TGTGCCAGCAGTTACGGGACTAGCCAAGAGACCCAGTACTTC.

This chain joins TRBV5-1 and TRBJ2-3; D is possibly TRBD1 or TRBD2 (5 bases each). The CDR3 consists of 18 residues. Trimming removed 4 bases from V and 3 bases from J, with 24 bases in between. CDR1 and CDR2 (germline): SGHRS, YFSETQ. DNA of the CDR3: TGCGCCAGCAGCCTACACGAGGGGACGGAAACGGGAACAGATACGCAGTATTTT. This codes for CASSLHEGTETGTDTQYF.

This rearrangement joins TRBV6-1 to TRBJ2-7; TRBD1 matches at 9 bases. The DNA end is more similar to TRBJ2-5, so the J call may be wrong. The germline gives CDR1 MNHNS, CDR2 SASEGT. The CDR3 extends over 19 amino acids. The CDR3 region is CASSEFFRDRALVGETQYF. CDR3 coding DNA: TGTGCCAGCAGTGAATTTTTCCGGGACAGGGCGCTAGTAGGGGAGACCCAGTACTTC.

This clonotype was seen a few times. The chain combines TRBV10-3 with TRBJ2-7, with 9 bases that match TRBD1. The length of the CDR3 is 15 residues. V lost 0 bases and J lost 4; bases outside the gene matches: 4. Looked up from germline, CDR1 is ENHRY and CDR2 is SYGVKD. The CDR3 DNA sequence: TGTGCCATCAGTGAGTCGGGACAGGGACCTTACGAGCAGTACTTC. It codes for CAISESGQGPYEQYF.

A few counts support this clonotype. This chain links TRBV20-1 with TRBJ1-2; TRBD1 might be the D (6 bases). With 0 bases removed from V and 0 bases from J, the gap between germline ends came to 14 bases. The germline CDR1 and CDR2 sequences are DFQATT and SNEGSKA (reference sequence). The CDR3 sequence is 16 residues long. The CDR3 coding sequence is TGCAGTGCTAGAGATTGGGGGGGACAAACTAACTATGGCTACACCTTC. Its protein product is CSARDWGGQTNYGYTF.

The rearrangement links TRBV28 to TRBJ2-1; a weak D match, TRBD1 (5 bases). CDR1 and CDR2 from the germline V gene are MDHEN and SYDVKM. Trimming shortened V by 5 bases and J by 8 bases, and 13 bases separated the two germline ends. The CDR3 runs 13 residues. The CDR3 here is CASSPTGRDEQFF. CDR3 DNA: TGTGCCAGCAGTCCCACAGGCCGCGATGAGCAGTTCTTC.

The rearrangement uses TRBV12-3 or TRBV12-4 and TRBJ2-1, with 12 bases fitting TRBD2. The V and J ends lost 6 bases and 7 bases, in that order; junction bases with no gene match: 7. This CDR3 has 15 residues. The CDR3 sequence: CASSPTSGRVNEQFF. DNA for the CDR3: TGTGCCAGCAGCCCGACTAGCGGGAGAGTGAATGAGCAGTTCTTC.

The rearrangement joins TRBV6-5 to TRBJ2-7; 9 bases are shared with TRBD1. Germline V CDR1 and CDR2: MNHEY, SVGAGI. The CDR3 spans 15 residues. V lost 6 bases, J lost 6 bases, and 12 bases stayed unmatched. The CDR3 protein is CASSKRGTGFPEQYF. Written as DNA, the CDR3 is TGTGCCAGCAGCAAACGGGGGACAGGGTTCCCCGAGCAGTACTTC.

The V call is TRBV28, the J call TRBJ2-7; D may be TRBD1 (6 bases). Trimming left V 5 bases short and J 2 bases short, with 13 bases between. Germline V CDR1 and CDR2: MDHEN, SYDVKM. The CDR3 covers 14 residues. CDR3 sequence: CASSPGTYPYEQYF. The CDR3 nucleotides are TGTGCCAGCAGTCCCGGGACATATCCCTACGAGCAGTACTTC.

This sequence joins TRBV28 and TRBJ2-4; 9 nucleotides align to TRBD1. The DNA end lines up better with TRBJ2-7; the J call may be wrong. Germline V gene lookup returns CDR1 MDHEN and CDR2 SYDVKM. This CDR3 is 15 amino acids long. CDR3 sequence reads: CASSGPDRGLYEQYF. DNA of the CDR3: TGTGCCAGCAGTGGCCCGGACAGGGGTTTGTACGAGCAGTACTTC.

This chain joins TRBV9 and TRBJ2-7; no clear D. CDR1 is SGDLS, CDR2 YYNGEE, per germline. This CDR3 is built from 14 residues. V was pared by 3 bases and J by 1 base, with 11 bases between. The CDR3 region has the DNA TGTGCCAGCAGCGGCAGTTTGGATTCCTACGAGCAGTACTTC. It yields the protein CASSGSLDSYEQYF.

This clonotype was picked up many times. The V call is TRBV20-1, the J call TRBJ2-7; TRBD1 is a possible D gene (6 bases). The V gene lost 2 bases and the J gene lost 3 bases, with 11 bases spanning the gap. The CDR3 spans 13 residues. The germline gives CDR1 DFQATT, CDR2 SNEGSKA (reference sequence). This chain's CDR3 is CSARIPDSYEQYF. CDR3 in DNA: TGCAGTGCTAGAATCCCGGACAGCTACGAGCAGTACTTC.

The J gene is TRBJ1-2, the V gene TRBV29-1; D is unclear. Trimming took off 6 bases at V and 4 bases at J, with 12 bases between the two ends. Germline V gene data show CDR1 as SQVTM and CDR2 as ANQGSEA. The CDR3 sequence is 12 residues long. CDR3 nucleotides: TGCAGCGTCTTGATGCAGGCCTATGGCTACACCTTC. Translated, it gives CSVLMQAYGYTF.

CDR3 nucleotide sequence: TGTGCCACCAGTGATTTTTCCGACGGGTTCTATGGCTACACCTTC. This sequence encodes CATSDFSDGFYGYTF. The V and J genes are TRBV24-1 and TRBJ1-2; no reliable D call. The CDR3 covers 15 residues. Germline loops: CDR1 KGHDR, CDR2 SFDVKD. Trimming stripped 1 base from V and 4 bases from J, with 12 bases between.

Only a few counts were recorded for this clonotype. The V gene is TRBV25-1, the J gene TRBJ1-1; D is ambiguous. Per germline, CDR1 MGHDK and CDR2 SYGVNS. V lost 3 bases and J lost 1, with 6 bases in between. The CDR3 totals 13 residues. The CDR3 here is CASSDPENTEAFF. DNA for the CDR3: TGTGCCAGCAGTGACCCAGAGAACACTGAAGCTTTCTTT.

This sequence joins TRBV12-3 or TRBV12-4 and TRBJ2-5; 10 nucleotides match TRBD1. CDR3 size: 20 residues. With 4 bases clipped from V and 5 bases from J, the junction kept 22 bases outside the gene matches. In DNA, the CDR3 is TGTGCCAGCAGTTCATACCCCAGAACGACAGGGGGCAATATTCTGGAGACCCAGTACTTC. Amino acid sequence: CASSSYPRTTGGNILETQYF.

This clonotype was observed a handful of times. This chain joins TRBV7-3 and TRBJ2-7; 10 bases agree with TRBD2. This CDR3 is built from 15 residues. In germline, CDR1 is SGHTA, CDR2 FQGTGA. The V gene end was trimmed by 2 bases and the J gene end by 2 bases; junction bases not matched to a gene: 3. In DNA, the CDR3 is TGTGCCAGCAGCTTAGGACTAGCGGAGACCTACGAGCAGTACTTC. Residues: CASSLGLAETYEQYF.

This clonotype was observed a handful of times. The chain links TRBV4-1 to TRBJ2-6; no clear D. Germline values: CDR1 MGHRA, CDR2 YSYEKL. This CDR3 has 19 residues. Trimming shortened V by 2 bases and J by 0 bases, and 17 bases separated the two germline ends. CDR3 nucleotide sequence: TGCGCCAGCAGCCAAATACTTAGGGTACGTGGCTCTGGGGCCAACGTCCTGACTTTC. Protein: CASSQILRVRGSGANVLTF.